The 5 T cell receptor beta chains below were found in one sample sequenced in a study of T cell repertoires in cytomegalovirus infection. TCRdb fed the reads into MiXCR, producing one record per CDR3 protein. The profile shows around 900,000 distinct CDR3 sequences, about a third of them singletons. These receptors' antigens are unknown. Sequenced material: cultured CD8+ T cells from PBMCs, taken from culture after CMV antigen stimulation. The receptors here all came from a human donor in good health (CMV status not recorded). Some clones in this sample may be carry-over from other donors' samples.

The chain joins TRBV29-1 to TRBJ2-3, with 9 bases that match TRBD2. This CDR3 spans 14 amino acids. V lost 7 bases, J lost 5 bases, and 10 bases stayed unmatched. CDR1 is SQVTM and CDR2 is ANQGSEA in the germline V gene. The CDR3, as DNA: TGCAGCGCCCGAGGTGGCGGGGGGGGAGATACGCAGTATTTT. It translates to CSARGGGGGDTQYF.

In this sample, this clonotype turned up a few times. This chain links TRBV12-3 or TRBV12-4 with TRBJ2-7, with 7 bases aligning to TRBD1. With 4 bases clipped from V and 0 bases from J, the junction kept 6 bases outside the gene matches. The CDR3 totals 15 residues. The CDR3 region is CASSSRQGDSYEQYF. Here the CDR3 DNA reads TGTGCCAGCAGTTCCCGGCAGGGGGACTCCTACGAGCAGTACTTC.

The rearrangement joins TRBV5-4 to TRBJ1-1; no definite D call. Trimming took off 4 bases at V and 1 base at J, with 11 bases between the two ends. Germline CDR1 is SGHNT and CDR2 is YYREEE (reference sequence). This CDR3 is 14 amino acids long. The CDR3 loop is CASSPRATNTEAFF. The CDR3 DNA follows: TGTGCCAGCAGCCCTCGGGCGACGAACACTGAAGCTTTCTTT.

This clonotype appeared a few times. This rearrangement joins TRBV29-1 to TRBJ1-1; D gene unclear. The CDR3 runs 13 residues. V lost 3 bases to trimming and J lost 3 bases, with 11 bases between them. Germline CDR1 SQVTM, CDR2 ANQGSEA. The CDR3 sequence: CSVERAGDTEAFF. CDR3 nucleotides: TGCAGCGTTGAGAGGGCCGGGGACACTGAAGCTTTCTTT.

This clonotype was detected only a few times. V is TRBV12-3 or TRBV12-4 and J is TRBJ2-3, with TRBD2 identical over 14 bases. V shed 3 bases and J 8 bases; nucleotides not matched to a gene: 7. The CDR3 totals 16 residues. The DNA of the CDR3 is TGTGCCAGCAGTTTGACTAGCGGGGGGGCCACGGCTACGCAGTATTTT. As protein: CASSLTSGGATATQYF.